This TCR beta chain was sequenced for a study of T cells in localized non-small cell lung cancer. Profiled with immunoSEQ multiplex PCR; TCRdb holds only in-frame clones, not every one. Of roughly 71,000 clones listed, approximately 87% are singletons. The germline gives CDR1 ENHRY, CDR2 SYGVKD. The CDR3 spans 17 residues. V trimming: 10 bases; J trimming: 0 bases; junction bases outside the gene matches: 10. The source is a male donor at least 60 years old with stage III squamous cell lung carcinoma. Material: peripheral blood, obtained before any cancer treatment. The chain uses TRBV10-3 and TRBJ2-2; 11 positions agree with TRBD2. The CDR3 is CATTPSGGFANTGELFF. Here the CDR3 DNA reads TGTGCCACCACCCCTAGCGGGGGGTTCGCGAACACCGGGGAGCTGTTTTTT.